The 10 T cell receptor beta chains below were found in one sample sequenced in a study of blood T cell repertoires in COVID-19. Method: immunoSEQ multiplex PCR; TCRdb's copy keeps in-frame clones and lacks some. The repertoire holds 200,000 to 300,000 clones, with approximately 80% as singletons. Sequenced: peripheral blood. The receptors stem from a man aged 35 to 55 with acute or convalescent COVID-19.

This chain links TRBV30 with TRBJ2-5, with no clear D. V shed 0 bases and J shed 2 bases, with 4 bases lying between them. The germline V gene has CDR1 GTSNPN and CDR2 SVGIG (reference sequence). The CDR3 length is 12 residues. The CDR3: CAWSVRQETQYF. The CDR3 DNA reads as TGTGCCTGGAGTGTCCGGCAAGAGACCCAGTACTTC.

This clone has just a few counts. This rearrangement joins TRBV5-4 to TRBJ1-2; no firm D call. The CDR3 length is 14 residues. CDR1 SGHNT and CDR2 YYREEE come from the germline V gene (reference sequence). Between the trimmed V and J ends, which lost 4 bases and 5 bases, there was a span of 15 bases. DNA of the CDR3: TGTGCCAGCAGCCCCACGGGGTCCGGGTATGGCTACACCTTC. It encodes CASSPTGSGYGYTF.

V and J are TRBV5-1 and TRBJ1-2; 8 nucleotides agree with TRBD1. Losses at the gene ends were 3 bases for V and 8 bases for J; bases not matched to a gene: 9. In germline, CDR1 is SGHRS, CDR2 YFSETQ. The CDR3 runs to 14 residues. The CDR3 loop reads CASSSGQEERGYTF. As DNA, the CDR3 is TGCGCCAGCAGCTCGGGACAGGAAGAGCGAGGCTACACCTTC.

This chain connects TRBV14 to TRBJ1-5; a possible D gene is TRBD1 (6 bases). CDR3 length: 12 amino acids. V was trimmed by 2 bases and J by 9 bases, leaving 8 bases between them. From germline, CDR1 is SGHDN and CDR2 FVKESK. CDR3 sequence reads: CASSQPTGPQHF. In nucleotides, the CDR3 is TGTGCCAGCAGCCAACCGACAGGGCCCCAGCATTTT.

In its sample, this clone was seen once. The V and J genes are TRBV7-8 and TRBJ2-7; the D gene is possibly TRBD1 (6 bases). Trimming shortened V by 2 bases and J by 4 bases, and 6 bases separated the two germline ends. This CDR3 contains 12 residues. Germline V gene sequence: CDR1 SGHVS, CDR2 FQNEAQ. The CDR3 loop is CASSLQGYEQYF. For the CDR3, the DNA is TGTGCCAGCAGCTTACAGGGGTACGAGCAGTACTTC.

V usage is TRBV7-9 and J usage is TRBJ2-5; tentative D call: TRBD1 (8 bases). The CDR3 sequence is 14 residues long. V gave up 4 bases and J gave up 4 bases, with 13 bases separating them. Germline CDR1 is SEHNR and CDR2 is FQNEAQ (reference sequence). CDR3 sequence: CASSSHRGGETQYF. The CDR3 coding sequence is TGTGCCAGCAGCTCACACAGGGGGGGAGAGACCCAGTACTTC.

This sequence joins TRBV7-2 and TRBJ1-1, with TRBD1 identical over 7 bases. The CDR3 has 13 residues. Germline lookup yields CDR1 SGHTA and CDR2 FQGNSA. Trimming cost V 4 bases and J 4 bases; bases outside gene matches: 3. CDR3 nucleotides: TGTGCCAGCAGCTCGGGACAGAGCACTGAAGCTTTCTTT. It specifies CASSSGQSTEAFF.

The chain has TRBV12-5 and TRBJ1-2; D gene uncertain. V was trimmed by 6 bases and J by 4 bases, leaving 12 bases between them. CDR1 is LGHNT, CDR2 FRNRAP, per germline. This CDR3 region has 13 residues. In DNA form, the CDR3 reads TGTGCTAGTGGCCTGGGAGGGTTCTATGGCTACACCTTC. It codes for CASGLGGFYGYTF. Full variable domain (outside the CDR3, taken from reference TRBV12-5 and TRBJ1-2): DARVTQTPRHKVTEMGQEVTMRCQPILGHNTVFWYRQTMMQGLELLAYFRNRAPLDDSGMPKDRFSAEMPDATLATLKIQPSEPRDSAVYFCASGLGGFYGYTFGSGTRLTVV.

The rearrangement links TRBV9 to TRBJ2-6; D remains unclear. Germline-derived CDR1 and CDR2 are SGDLS and YYNGEE. V lost 3 bases, J lost 0 bases, and 10 bases lay in between. This CDR3 region has 16 residues. CDR3 in amino acids: CASSAPLSSGANVLTF. The CDR3 DNA follows: TGTGCCAGCAGCGCCCCACTGTCCTCTGGGGCCAACGTCCTGACTTTC.

The CDR3 bases are TGTGCCAGTAGAGAGGGACTAGATCGCGATGAGCAGTTCTTC. Translated: CASREGLDRDEQFF. V is TRBV19 and J is TRBJ2-1; TRBD2 agrees at 8 bases. The V segment lost 6 bases and the J segment 8 bases; nucleotides outside the gene matches: 9. The CDR3 runs to 14 residues. The germline V gene has CDR1 LNHDA and CDR2 SQIVND (reference sequence).